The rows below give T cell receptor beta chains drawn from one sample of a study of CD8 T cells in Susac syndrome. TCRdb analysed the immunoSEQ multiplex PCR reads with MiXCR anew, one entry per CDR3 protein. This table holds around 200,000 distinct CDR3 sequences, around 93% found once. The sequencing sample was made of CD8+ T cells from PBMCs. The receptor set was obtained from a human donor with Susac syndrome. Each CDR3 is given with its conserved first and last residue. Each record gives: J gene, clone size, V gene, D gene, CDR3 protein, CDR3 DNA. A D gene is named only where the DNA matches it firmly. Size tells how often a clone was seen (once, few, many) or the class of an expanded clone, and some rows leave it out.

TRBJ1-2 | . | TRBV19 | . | CASSMYAQGGYTF | TGTGCCAGTAGTATGTACGCGCAGGGCGGCTACACCTTC
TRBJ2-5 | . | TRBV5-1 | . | CASSLDSGGRQETQYF | TGCGCCAGCAGCTTGGATTCTGGAGGGCGGCAAGAGACCCAGTACTTC
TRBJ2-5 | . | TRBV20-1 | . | CSARDRRGPTKQETQYF | TGCAGTGCTAGAGATAGGAGGGGGCCTACGAAACAAGAGACCCAGTACTTC
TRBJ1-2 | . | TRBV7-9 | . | CASNPGEFHGYTF | TGTGCCAGCAACCCCGGAGAGTTCCATGGCTACACCTTC
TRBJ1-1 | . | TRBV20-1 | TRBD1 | CSAYLLGQGALEAFF | TGCAGTGCCTATTTGTTGGGACAGGGGGCCCTAGAAGCTTTCTTT
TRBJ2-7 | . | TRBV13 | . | CASSLSTEPYEQYF | TGTGCCAGCAGCTTAAGTACCGAACCCTACGAGCAGTACTTC
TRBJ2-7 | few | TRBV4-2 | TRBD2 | CASSQESLAGAYEQYF | TGTGCCAGCAGCCAAGAGTCCCTAGCGGGAGCGTACGAGCAGTACTTC
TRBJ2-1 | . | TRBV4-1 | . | CASSQGQPGNEQFF | TGCGCCAGCAGCCAAGGCCAGCCGGGGAATGAGCAGTTCTTC
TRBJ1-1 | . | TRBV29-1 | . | CSVDNEGEAFF | TGCAGCGTCGACAACGAAGGTGAAGCTTTCTTT
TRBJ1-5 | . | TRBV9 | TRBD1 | CASQPRPGTVGNQPQHF | TGTGCCAGTCAACCTAGGCCTGGGACAGTCGGCAATCAGCCCCAGCATTTT
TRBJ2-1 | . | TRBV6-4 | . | CASSEGLSLVDEQFF | TGTGCCAGCAGTGAAGGGTTGTCCCTAGTTGATGAGCAGTTCTTC
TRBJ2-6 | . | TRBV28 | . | CASSGPGGGANVLTF | TGTGCCAGCAGTGGGCCGGGTGGTGGGGCCAACGTCCTGACTTTC
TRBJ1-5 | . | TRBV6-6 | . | CASSLSSGSNQPQHF | TGTGCCAGCAGTCTGTCCTCAGGTAGCAATCAGCCCCAGCATTTT
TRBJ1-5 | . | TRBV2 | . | CASSERGLSNQPQHF | TGTGCCAGCAGTGAAAGGGGATTGAGCAATCAGCCCCAGCATTTT
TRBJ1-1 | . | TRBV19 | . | CASSIYPTVGDTEAFF | TGTGCCAGTAGCATCTACCCTACCGTCGGGGACACTGAAGCTTTCTTT
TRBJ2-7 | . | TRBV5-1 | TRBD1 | CASSGGQNYEQYF | TGCGCCAGCAGCGGGGGACAGAACTACGAGCAGTACTTC
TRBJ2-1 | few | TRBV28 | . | CASSLYGSSYNEQFF | TGTGCCAGCAGTTTGTACGGGAGCTCCTACAATGAGCAGTTCTTC
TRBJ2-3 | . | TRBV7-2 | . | CASSFWATDTQYF | TGTGCCAGCAGCTTTTGGGCCACAGATACGCAGTATTTT
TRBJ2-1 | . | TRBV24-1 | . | CATSDFGDSPNEQFF | TGTGCCACCAGTGATTTCGGGGATTCCCCCAATGAGCAGTTCTTC
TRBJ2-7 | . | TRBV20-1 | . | CSAPPQGNPTYEQYF | TGCAGTGCACCACCTCAGGGGAACCCTACCTACGAGCAGTACTTC
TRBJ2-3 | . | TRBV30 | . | CAWTGFTDTQYF | TGTGCCTGGACAGGGTTCACAGATACGCAGTATTTT
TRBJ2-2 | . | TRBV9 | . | CASSVGFTGELFF | TGTGCCAGCAGCGTAGGATTCACCGGGGAGCTGTTTTTT
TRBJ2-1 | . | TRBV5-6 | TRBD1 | CASSVGLRGLNDEQFF | TGTGCCAGCAGCGTGGGGTTGAGGGGGCTGAACGATGAGCAGTTCTTC
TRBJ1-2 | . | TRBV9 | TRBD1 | CASSVGTGVGYTF | TGTGCCAGCAGCGTCGGGACAGGGGTAGGCTACACCTTC
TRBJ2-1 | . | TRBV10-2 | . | CASSSFGLNEQFF | TGCGCCAGCAGTTCGTTTGGACTCAATGAGCAGTTCTTC
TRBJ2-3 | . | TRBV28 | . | CASILSLWQYF | TGTGCCAGCATTTTATCGTTATGGCAGTATTTT
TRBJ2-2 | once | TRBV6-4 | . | CASSDMNTGELFF | TGTGCCAGCAGTGACATGAACACCGGGGAGCTGTTTTTT
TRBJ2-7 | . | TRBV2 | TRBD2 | CASSEVAGDEQYF | TGTGCCAGCAGTGAGGTCGCGGGAGACGAGCAGTACTTC
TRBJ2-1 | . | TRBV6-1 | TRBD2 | CATRNGAGVNNEQFF | TGTGCCACCCGAAACGGAGCGGGAGTTAACAATGAGCAGTTCTTC
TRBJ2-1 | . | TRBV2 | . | CASNSGHNEQFF | TGTGCCAGCAATTCAGGTCACAATGAGCAGTTCTTC
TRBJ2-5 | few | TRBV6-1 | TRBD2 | CASKLAGAETQYF | TGTGCCAGCAAACTAGCGGGAGCAGAGACCCAGTACTTC
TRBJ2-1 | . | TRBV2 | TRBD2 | CVTLGVDGRNGEQFF | TGTGTCACCCTGGGCGTGGACGGGAGGAATGGTGAGCAGTTCTTC
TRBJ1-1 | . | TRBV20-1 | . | CSARDLPGNTEAFF | TGCAGTGCTAGAGATCTTCCAGGGAACACTGAAGCTTTCTTT
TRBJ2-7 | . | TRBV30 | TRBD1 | CAWSMDGQADEQYF | TGTGCCTGGAGTATGGACGGACAGGCCGACGAGCAGTACTTC
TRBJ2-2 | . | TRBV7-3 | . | CASSLTRGETGELFF | TGTGCCAGCAGCTTAACCCGGGGCGAGACCGGGGAGCTGTTTTTT
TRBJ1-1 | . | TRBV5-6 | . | CASSLSLDAGDTEAFF | TGTGCCAGCAGCTTGTCCCTAGACGCGGGGGACACTGAAGCTTTCTTT
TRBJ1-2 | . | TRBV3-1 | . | CASSHQGSGYTF | TGTGCCAGCAGCCACCAGGGTTCTGGCTACACCTTC
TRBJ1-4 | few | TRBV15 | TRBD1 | CATSRGQFDEKLFF | TGTGCCACCAGCAGGGGACAGTTCGATGAAAAACTGTTTTTT
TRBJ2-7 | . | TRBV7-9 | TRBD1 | CASSLMGQGTYEQYF | TGTGCCAGCAGCTTGATGGGACAGGGAACCTACGAGCAGTACTTC
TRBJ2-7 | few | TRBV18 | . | CASSPGDSYEQYF | TGTGCCAGCTCACCCGGAGACTCGTACGAGCAGTACTTC
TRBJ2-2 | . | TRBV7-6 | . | CASSFNGYENTGELFF | TGTGCCAGCAGCTTTAATGGATATGAAAACACCGGGGAGCTGTTTTTT
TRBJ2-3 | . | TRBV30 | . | CAWRELTGVFTDTQYF | TGTGCCTGGAGGGAGCTAACGGGGGTTTTCACAGATACGCAGTATTTT
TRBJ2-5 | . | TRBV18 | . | CASSPTRETQYF | TGTGCCAGCTCACCGACGAGGGAGACCCAGTACTTC
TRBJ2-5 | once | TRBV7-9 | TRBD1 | CASSLTSTGRETQYF | TGTGCCAGCAGCTTAACCTCGACAGGGCGGGAGACCCAGTACTTC
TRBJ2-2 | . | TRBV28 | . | CASKLADSTGELFF | TGTGCCAGCAAATTAGCGGACTCCACCGGGGAGCTGTTTTTT
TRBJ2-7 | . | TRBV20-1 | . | CSARTLASYEQYF | TGCAGTGCTAGAACACTCGCCTCCTACGAGCAGTACTTC
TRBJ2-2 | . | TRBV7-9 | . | CASSRLGTTGELFF | TGTGCCAGCAGCCGGTTAGGGACCACCGGGGAGCTGTTTTTT
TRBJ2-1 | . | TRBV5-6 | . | CASSLAIANNEQFF | TGTGCCAGCAGCTTGGCTATAGCAAACAATGAGCAGTTCTTC
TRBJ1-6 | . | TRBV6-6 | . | CASRPGHGDSPLHF | TGTGCCAGCAGACCGGGACACGGTGATTCACCCCTCCACTTT
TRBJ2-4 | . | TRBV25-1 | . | CASSELGDGNIQYF | TGTGCCAGCAGTGAATTGGGTGATGGAAACATTCAGTACTTC
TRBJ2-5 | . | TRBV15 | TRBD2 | CATSRGPGRGGETQYF | TGTGCCACCAGCAGAGGACCCGGACGGGGGGGGGAGACCCAGTACTTC
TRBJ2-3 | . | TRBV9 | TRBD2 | CASSAGTSTGDTQYF | TGTGCCAGCAGCGCCGGGACTAGTACGGGTGATACGCAGTATTTT
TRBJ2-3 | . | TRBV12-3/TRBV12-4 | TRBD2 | CASSLIGGGTDTQYF | TGTGCCAGCAGTTTAATTGGGGGGGGCACAGATACGCAGTATTTT
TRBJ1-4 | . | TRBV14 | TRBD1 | CASSPRQGGEKLFF | TGTGCCAGCAGCCCCCGACAGGGCGGAGAAAAACTGTTTTTT
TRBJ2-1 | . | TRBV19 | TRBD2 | CASSMIAGDYNEQFF | TGTGCCAGTAGTATGATAGCGGGGGACTACAATGAGCAGTTCTTC